Presented here are 27 T cell receptor beta chains from one specimen sequenced in a study of cytomegalovirus exposure and HLA in healthy donors (TCRdb year 2017). Receptors were amplified or captured by the immunoSEQ multiplex PCR assay. For the multiplex PCR, a mixture combining 60 forward primers for TCR Vbeta segments and 13 reverse primers for TCR Jbeta segments was used. TCRdb took this table from immuneACCESS and kept in-frame rearrangements with V and J called. Such tables lack part of the clones; where checked against another copy, unresolved V genes explain under half of the gap, and the rest is unexplained. The sample data list 150,000 to 250,000 clones, and about 82% of these were observed just once. About 2.5% of the sample is held by the ten biggest clonotypes. Sequences were obtained from PBMCs. The receptors come from a woman aged 45-65 years in good health and CMV-seronegative.

CDR3 DNA: TGCGCCAGCCGGGAGGGACTAGCGAGGACCGGGGAGCTGTTTTTT. Translating it yields CASREGLARTGELFF. This chain uses TRBV10-1 with TRBJ2-2, with TRBD2 matching over 10 bases. In germline, CDR1 is WNHNN, CDR2 SYGVQD (reference sequence). The CDR3 runs 15 residues. J lost 5 bases, V lost 8 bases, and 8 bases had no gene match.

This clone was recorded a few times. The chain links TRBV6-6 to TRBJ1-5; the match to TRBD1 covers 7 bases. Germline CDR1 reads MNHNY; CDR2 reads SVGAGI (reference sequence). The J segment lost 7 bases and the V segment lost 7 bases, leaving 13 bases of the junction unmatched. The CDR3 loop spans 15 amino acids. CDR3 in amino acids: CASTNSQGSIQPQHF. Written as DNA, the CDR3 is TGTGCCAGCACCAATTCACAGGGGTCTATCCAGCCCCAGCATTTT.

Worth noting for this clone: The junction and the germline gene differ at one end; a read error may be behind it. This chain connects TRBV18 to TRBJ2-7, with 14 bases fitting TRBD2. The CDR3 spans 13 residues. Germline CDR1 KGHSH, CDR2 LQKENI. The CDR3 sequence: CASSGTSGSLLEF. In nucleotides, the CDR3 is TGTGCCAGCTCAGGGACTAGCGGGAGTCTCCTAGAGTTC.

This chain connects TRBV13 to TRBJ2-3, with no clear D. CDR3 length equals 18 residues. Trimming removed 4 bases from V and 0 bases from J, with 20 bases in between. Germline loops: CDR1 PRHDT, CDR2 FYEKMQ (reference sequence). The CDR3, as DNA: TGTGCCAGCAGCTCCATGAATTTAGTCCCCTTTAGCACAGATACGCAGTATTTT. Its protein is CASSSMNLVPFSTDTQYF.

This rearrangement joins TRBV6-5 to TRBJ1-5; 8 positions match TRBD1. Germline-derived CDR1 and CDR2 are MNHEY and SVGAGI. There are 14 residues in the CDR3. The junction had 6 bases not matched to a gene; V was cut back by 4 bases and J by 7 bases. Written as DNA, the CDR3 is TGTGCCAGCAGTTCCGGACAGGGCCGGCAGCCCCAGCATTTT. Its protein product is CASSSGQGRQPQHF.

The J gene is TRBJ1-4, the V gene TRBV27; the D gene is possibly TRBD1 (6 bases). The V gene lost 4 bases and the J gene lost 7 bases, with 19 bases spanning the gap. Germline values: CDR1 MNHEY, CDR2 SMNVEV (reference sequence). The CDR3 contains 16 residues. The DNA of the CDR3 is TGTGCCAGCAGTTCAAACGGGATCCAACAGGGTGAAAAACTGTTTTTT. Its translation: CASSSNGIQQGEKLFF. The entire variable domain, with the rest obtained from reference TRBV27 and TRBJ1-4, is as follows: EAQVTQNPRYLITVTGKKLTVTCSQNMNHEYMSWYRQDPGLGLRQIYYSMNVEVTDKGDVPEGYKVSRKEKRNFPLILESPSPNQTSLYFCASSSNGIQQGEKLFFGSGTQLSVL.

The V call is TRBV27, the J call TRBJ2-7; TRBD2 aligns across 9 bases. The CDR3 extends over 15 amino acids. V gave up 2 bases and J gave up 2 bases; unmatched junction bases: 4. Germline V lookup: CDR1 MNHEY, CDR2 SMNVEV (reference sequence). The DNA for the CDR3 is TGTGCCAGCAGTTTAGCGGGAGGGGATACCTACGAGCAGTACTTC. The encoded protein is CASSLAGGDTYEQYF.

V and J are TRBV6-6 and TRBJ2-7; TRBD1 agrees at 8 bases. CDR3 length equals 16 residues. The V segment lost 6 bases and the J segment 0 bases; nucleotides outside the gene matches: 10. Per germline, CDR1 MNHNY and CDR2 SVGAGI (reference sequence). The CDR3 DNA follows: TGTGCCAGCAGCATGGGACAGGCCGAGCGCTCCTACGAGCAGTACTTC. Its translation: CASSMGQAERSYEQYF.

The chain carries TRBV29-1 and TRBJ1-5; D may be TRBD1 (5 bases). Trimming took 8 bases from V and 3 from J, leaving 14 bases between them. The CDR3 length is 13 residues. Germline-derived CDR1 and CDR2 are SQVTM and ANQGSEA. This CDR3 reads CSISGGFNQPQHF. For the CDR3, the DNA is TGCAGCATCTCGGGGGGTTTCAATCAGCCCCAGCATTTT.

A word on this clone: Other nucleotide sequences from this sample produce the same CDR3. This chain links TRBV5-4 with TRBJ2-1; a possible D gene is TRBD2 (5 bases). The CDR3 length is 17 residues. The V gene lost 0 bases and the J gene lost 0 bases, with 13 bases spanning the gap. Germline loops: CDR1 SGHNT, CDR2 YYREEE (reference sequence). The CDR3 DNA sequence: TGTGCCAGCAGCTTGGTGTCCGGAAGCGGCTCCTACAATGAGCAGTTCTTC. It yields the protein CASSLVSGSGSYNEQFF.

The V call is TRBV4-3, the J call TRBJ2-4, with D possibly TRBD1 on 6 matching bases. V was trimmed by 2 bases and J by 6 bases, leaving 20 bases between them. The germline V gene encodes CDR1 LGHNA and CDR2 YSLEER. The CDR3 contains 17 residues. Here the CDR3 reads CASSQTHASTGPNIQYF. Here the CDR3 DNA reads TGCGCCAGCAGCCAAACCCACGCGTCGACAGGCCCAAACATTCAGTACTTC.

The CDR3 DNA is TGTGCCAGCAGTTTACCCGGGACAGCCTACGAGCAGTACTTC. It is translated as CASSLPGTAYEQYF. The chain recombines TRBV28 with TRBJ2-7, with 7 bases matching TRBD1. The germline gives CDR1 MDHEN, CDR2 SYDVKM. The CDR3 runs to 14 residues. Losses at the gene ends were 2 bases for V and 2 bases for J; bases not matched to a gene: 3.

This chain links TRBV6-5 with TRBJ1-2; D is undetermined. Germline CDR1 MNHEY, CDR2 SVGAGI. This CDR3 has 13 residues. V was cut by 5 bases and J by 8 bases, with 15 bases left in between. The CDR3 loop reads CASSELANGGYTF. In DNA form, the CDR3 reads TGTGCCAGCAGTGAATTGGCCAACGGGGGCTACACCTTC.

V is TRBV27 and J is TRBJ2-2; D is possibly TRBD1 (6 bases). From germline, CDR1 is MNHEY and CDR2 SMNVEV (reference sequence). This CDR3 region has 15 residues. V was pared by 1 base and J by 7 bases, with 13 bases between. Written as DNA, the CDR3 is TGTGCCAGCAGTTTATTACCCGGGACAAACGGGGAGCTGTTTTTT. The encoded protein is CASSLLPGTNGELFF.

The chain joins TRBV30 to TRBJ2-1, with 8 bases aligning to TRBD2. The germline CDR1 and CDR2 sequences are GTSNPN and SVGIG (reference sequence). The CDR3 loop spans 15 amino acids. Trimming took 2 bases from V and 2 from J; bases not matched to a gene: 5. The CDR3 loop reads CAWSLTSAAYNEQFF. In nucleotides, the CDR3 is TGTGCCTGGAGTTTGACTAGCGCGGCCTACAATGAGCAGTTCTTC.

The V call is TRBV4-3, the J call TRBJ2-1, with 14 bases that match TRBD2. The CDR3 spans 17 residues. Trimming took 1 base from V and 6 from J; bases not matched to a gene: 5. Germline-derived CDR1 and CDR2 are LGHNA and YSLEER. CDR3 region: CASSQATSGRGGNEQFF. The DNA of the CDR3 is TGCGCCAGCAGCCAAGCGACTAGCGGGAGGGGGGGCAATGAGCAGTTCTTC.

The chain carries TRBV11-2 and TRBJ1-1; weak D call: TRBD1 (6 bases). V was shortened by 5 bases and J by 6 bases, with 25 bases between the two germline ends. The CDR3 sequence is 17 residues long. Germline-derived CDR1 and CDR2 are SGHAT and FQNNGV. As DNA, the CDR3 is TGTGCCAGCAGCCTCCGACAGGAAAAGGGGCCTACGGCTGAAGCTTTCTTT. Protein product: CASSLRQEKGPTAEAFF.

This chain joins TRBV5-1 and TRBJ1-2; perhaps TRBD1 as D (6 bases). Trimming shortened V by 0 bases and J by 7 bases, and 10 bases separated the two germline ends. The germline V gene has CDR1 SGHRS and CDR2 YFSETQ. The CDR3 loop spans 13 amino acids. The CDR3 DNA reads TGCGCCAGCAGCTTGGAGGGGGAGGGTGGCTACACCTTC. This gives the protein CASSLEGEGGYTF.

This clone came up once. The chain combines TRBV5-1 with TRBJ2-3, with TRBD1 matching 7 bases. J lost 5 bases, V lost 4 bases, and 7 bases had no gene match. This CDR3 contains 14 residues. Per germline, CDR1 SGHRS and CDR2 YFSETQ. This CDR3 is CASSLGSGGDTQYF. The CDR3 nucleotides read TGCGCCAGCAGCCTCGGTTCAGGGGGAGATACGCAGTATTTT.

The V and J genes are TRBV19 and TRBJ2-2; the match to TRBD1 covers 9 bases. CDR3 length equals 15 residues. The germline gives CDR1 LNHDA, CDR2 SQIVND (reference sequence). V lost 10 bases to trimming and J lost 3 bases; unmatched junction nucleotides: 9. CDR3 nucleotide sequence: TGTGCCACCAATACAGGGGGCGAGTACACCGGGGAGCTGTTTTTT. This sequence encodes CATNTGGEYTGELFF.

The gene calls are TRBV9 and TRBJ1-3; 7 bases match TRBD1. From germline, CDR1 is SGDLS and CDR2 YYNGEE. The CDR3 extends over 16 amino acids. V dropped 4 bases and J dropped 0; count of bases not matched to a gene: 7. DNA of the CDR3: TGTGCCAGCAGCCCCCCGACAGGGAACTCTGGAAACACCATATATTTT. This gives the protein CASSPPTGNSGNTIYF.

The chain couples TRBV28 to TRBJ1-1; TRBD1 agrees at 7 bases. The trim removed 3 bases at V and 5 bases at J, leaving 9 bases unmatched. The CDR3 runs 15 residues. Germline V gene sequence: CDR1 MDHEN, CDR2 SYDVKM. The CDR3 DNA sequence: TGTGCCAGCAGTTTCGGGACAGAGAGAGGGACTGAAGCTTTCTTT. Residues: CASSFGTERGTEAFF.

This clone was recorded once. The chain combines TRBV27 with TRBJ2-7; 16 bases map to TRBD2. The V gene end was trimmed by 4 bases and the J gene end by 7 bases; junction bases not matched to a gene: 7. The germline CDR1 and CDR2 sequences are MNHEY and SMNVEV (reference sequence). The CDR3 runs 16 residues. The CDR3 DNA sequence: TGTGCCAGCAGTTCCTCGGGACTAGCGGGAGGGGGAGAGCAGTACTTC. Translated: CASSSSGLAGGGEQYF.

The rearrangement uses TRBV9 and TRBJ1-2; D is perhaps TRBD1 (5 bases). Germline V gives CDR1 SGDLS, CDR2 YYNGEE. There are 14 residues in the CDR3. The V and J ends lost 0 bases and 2 bases respectively, with 8 bases between them. The DNA of the CDR3 is TGTGCCAGCAGCGTAGCCTCAGGGAACTATGGCTACACCTTC. This encodes CASSVASGNYGYTF.

In DNA, the CDR3 is TGTGCCAGCAGCAACCACCCAGGAAGGAACTATGGCTACACCTTC. This codes for CASSNHPGRNYGYTF. The rearrangement links TRBV21-1 to TRBJ1-2; the table's D call, TRBD1, was not checked against the DNA. TRBV21-1 is an annotated pseudogene. The CDR3 runs to 15 residues.

The chain has TRBV29-1 and TRBJ2-7; 8 bases line up with TRBD2. Germline V gives CDR1 SQVTM, CDR2 ANQGSEA. This CDR3 has 13 amino acids. V dropped 5 bases and J dropped 6; count of bases not matched to a gene: 9. CDR3 sequence (DNA): TGCAGCGTTTACGGAGCGGGAGAAATCGAGCAGTACTTC. Protein sequence: CSVYGAGEIEQYF.

CDR3 coding DNA: TGTGCCAGCAGAGGCGGTGGAATCGCTGAAGCTTTCTTT. As protein: CASRGGGIAEAFF. The gene calls are TRBV28 and TRBJ1-1; the D is unclear. V was shortened by 6 bases and J by 6 bases, with 14 bases between the two germline ends. The CDR3 spans 13 residues. Per the germline V gene, CDR1 is MDHEN and CDR2 is SYDVKM.